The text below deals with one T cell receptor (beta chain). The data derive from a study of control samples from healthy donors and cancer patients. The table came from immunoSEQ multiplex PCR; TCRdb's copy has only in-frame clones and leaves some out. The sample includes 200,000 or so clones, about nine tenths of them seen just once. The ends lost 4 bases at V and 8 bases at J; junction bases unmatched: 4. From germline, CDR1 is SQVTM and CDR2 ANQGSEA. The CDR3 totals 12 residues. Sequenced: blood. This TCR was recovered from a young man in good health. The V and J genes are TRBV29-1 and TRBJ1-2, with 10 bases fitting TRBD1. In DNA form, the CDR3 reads TGCAGCGTTGTTGACAGGGGGCTCGGCTACACCTTC. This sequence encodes CSVVDRGLGYTF.